This TCR beta chain was sequenced during a study of T cell changes during pregnancy in multiple sclerosis. The table came from immunoSEQ multiplex PCR; TCRdb's copy has only in-frame clones and leaves some out. Among more than 90,000 clones listed, 80% to 95% were seen once. The germline V and J ends were trimmed by 4 bases and 3 bases, with 9 bases remaining between them. The CDR3 contains 13 residues. Germline loops: CDR1 MNHEY, CDR2 SMNVEV (reference sequence). The receptor's source is a female donor with multiple sclerosis, enrolled in a pregnancy study. V is TRBV27 and J is TRBJ1-1; the D gene is possibly TRBD1 (5 bases). The sequencing here drew on peripheral blood, taken in the first trimester of pregnancy. DNA for the CDR3: TGTGCCAGCAGTTCAGGGTTGTACACTGAAGCTTTCTTT. Translating it yields CASSSGLYTEAFF.